This section outlines one T cell receptor (beta chain) sequence together with its context. What it binds is not known. 5'RACE, which relied on constant-segment primers, yielded TCR alpha and TCR beta cDNA libraries carrying sample barcodes and UMIs. TCRdb redid the calling of the 5' RACE reads with MiXCR, one entry per CDR3 protein. The data show some 270,000 distinct CDR3 sequences, 15% to 19% seen once. This CDR3 spans 15 amino acids. Trimming took 2 bases from V and 6 from J; bases not matched to a gene: 5. Per germline, CDR1 MNHEY and CDR2 SVGEGT. This entry is derived from a study of T-cell memory formation after mild COVID-19. Study as a whole: TCR clusters were mostly confined to one donor each.

Study-wide results and caveats: Mainly CM and EM harbored the contracting CD4+ clones; mainly EMRA harbored the CD8+ ones.

The source is an adult woman who had mild COVID-19 (a few samples of this study predate the infection). Cell type and time point are not known. The sequencing input was PBMCs or a T cell subset sorted from them (not recorded which). The chain is built from TRBV6-2 or TRBV6-3 and TRBJ2-1, with 9 bases aligning to TRBD1. CDR3 sequence reads: CASSYGDRVSNEQFF. The CDR3 region has the DNA TGTGCCAGCAGTTACGGGGACAGGGTTTCCAATGAGCAGTTCTTC.